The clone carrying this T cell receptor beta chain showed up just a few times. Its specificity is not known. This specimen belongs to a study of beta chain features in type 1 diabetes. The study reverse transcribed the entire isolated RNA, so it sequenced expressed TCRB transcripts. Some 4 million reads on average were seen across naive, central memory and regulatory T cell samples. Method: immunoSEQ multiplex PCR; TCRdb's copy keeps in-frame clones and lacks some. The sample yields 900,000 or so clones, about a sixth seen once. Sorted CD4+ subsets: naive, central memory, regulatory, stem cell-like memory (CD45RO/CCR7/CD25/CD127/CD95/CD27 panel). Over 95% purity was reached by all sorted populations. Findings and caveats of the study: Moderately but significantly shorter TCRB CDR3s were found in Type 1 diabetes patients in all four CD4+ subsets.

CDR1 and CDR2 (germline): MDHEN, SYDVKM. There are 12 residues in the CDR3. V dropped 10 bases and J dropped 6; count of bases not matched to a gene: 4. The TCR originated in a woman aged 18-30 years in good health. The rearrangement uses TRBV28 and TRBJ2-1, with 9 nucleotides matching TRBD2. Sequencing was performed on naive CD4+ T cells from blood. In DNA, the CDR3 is TGTGCCACTAGCGGGAAGTTCAATGAGCAGTTCTTC. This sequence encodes CATSGKFNEQFF.